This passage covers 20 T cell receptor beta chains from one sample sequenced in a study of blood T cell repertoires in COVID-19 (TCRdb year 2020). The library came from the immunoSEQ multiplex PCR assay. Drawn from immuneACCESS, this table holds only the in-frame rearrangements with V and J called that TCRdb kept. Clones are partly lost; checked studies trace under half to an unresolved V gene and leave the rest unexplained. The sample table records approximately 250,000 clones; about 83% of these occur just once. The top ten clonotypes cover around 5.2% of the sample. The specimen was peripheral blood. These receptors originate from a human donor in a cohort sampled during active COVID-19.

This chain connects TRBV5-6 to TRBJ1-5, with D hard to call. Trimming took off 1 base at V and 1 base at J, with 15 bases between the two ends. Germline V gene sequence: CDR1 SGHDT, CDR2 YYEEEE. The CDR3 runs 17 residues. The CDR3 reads CASSLTADLYSNQPQHF. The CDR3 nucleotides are TGTGCCAGCAGCTTGACGGCGGATCTTTACAGCAATCAGCCCCAGCATTTT.

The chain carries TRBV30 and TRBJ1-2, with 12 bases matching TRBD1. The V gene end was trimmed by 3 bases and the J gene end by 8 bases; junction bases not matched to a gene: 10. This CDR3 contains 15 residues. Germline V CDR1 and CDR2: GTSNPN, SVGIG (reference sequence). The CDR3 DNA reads TGTGCCTGGAGCGCTCCTTTAGGGACAGGGGGCGGCTACACCTTC. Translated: CAWSAPLGTGGGYTF.

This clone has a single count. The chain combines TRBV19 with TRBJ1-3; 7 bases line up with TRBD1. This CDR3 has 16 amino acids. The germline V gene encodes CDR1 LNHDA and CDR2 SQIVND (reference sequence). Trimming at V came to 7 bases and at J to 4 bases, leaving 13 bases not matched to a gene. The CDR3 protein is CASTPAQGVRGNTIYF. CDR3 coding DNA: TGTGCCAGTACCCCCGCCCAGGGGGTAAGAGGAAACACCATATATTTT.

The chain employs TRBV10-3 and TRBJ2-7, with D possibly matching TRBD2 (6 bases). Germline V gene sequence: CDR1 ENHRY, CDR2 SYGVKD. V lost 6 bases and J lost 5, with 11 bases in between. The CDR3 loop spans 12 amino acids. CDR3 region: CAIREGRDEQYF. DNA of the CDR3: TGTGCCATCAGGGAGGGTCGAGACGAGCAGTACTTC.

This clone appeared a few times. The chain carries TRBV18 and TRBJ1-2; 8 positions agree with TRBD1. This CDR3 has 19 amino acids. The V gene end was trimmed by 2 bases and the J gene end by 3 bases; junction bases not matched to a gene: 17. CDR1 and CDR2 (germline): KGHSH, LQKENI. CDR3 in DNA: TGTGCCAGCTCACCAAATCGAGCTTCCCGCCAGGGGGCCGACTATGGCTACACCTTC. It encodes CASSPNRASRQGADYGYTF.

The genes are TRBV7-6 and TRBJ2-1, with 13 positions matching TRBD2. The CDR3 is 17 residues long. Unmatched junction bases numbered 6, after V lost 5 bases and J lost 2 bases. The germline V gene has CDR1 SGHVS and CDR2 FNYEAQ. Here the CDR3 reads CASSARLAGGPYNEQFF. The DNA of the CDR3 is TGTGCCAGCAGCGCCCGACTAGCGGGAGGACCCTACAATGAGCAGTTCTTC.

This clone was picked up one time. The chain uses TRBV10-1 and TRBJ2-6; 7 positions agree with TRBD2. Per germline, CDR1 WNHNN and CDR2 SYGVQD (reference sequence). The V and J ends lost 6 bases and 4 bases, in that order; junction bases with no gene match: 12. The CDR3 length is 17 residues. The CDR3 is CASSSMVGGSGANVLTF. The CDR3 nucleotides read TGCGCCAGCAGCTCAATGGTCGGGGGGTCCGGGGCCAACGTCCTGACTTTC.

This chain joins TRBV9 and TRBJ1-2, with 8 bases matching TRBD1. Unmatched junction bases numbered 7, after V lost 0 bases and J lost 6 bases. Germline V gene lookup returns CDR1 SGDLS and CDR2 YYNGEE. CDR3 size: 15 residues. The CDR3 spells CASSVEPRGRNGYTF. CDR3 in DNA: TGTGCCAGCAGCGTAGAACCCAGGGGGCGAAATGGCTACACCTTC.

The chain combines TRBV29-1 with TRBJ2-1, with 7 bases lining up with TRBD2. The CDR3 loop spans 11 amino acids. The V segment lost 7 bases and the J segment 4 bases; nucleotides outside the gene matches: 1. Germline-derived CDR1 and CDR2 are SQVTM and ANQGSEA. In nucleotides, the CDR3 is TGCAGCGGGGGACTATACAATGAGCAGTTCTTC. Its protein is CSGGLYNEQFF.

CDR3 nucleotide sequence: TGTGCCAGCAGCTTGAGAGTGGCGGGGGGCGATGAGCAGTTCTTC. Its protein product is CASSLRVAGGDEQFF. The chain has TRBV5-6 and TRBJ2-1, with 8 bases aligning to TRBD2. After removal of 1 base from V and 8 bases from J, the junction contained 8 bases not matched to a gene. CDR3 length: 15 amino acids. CDR1 and CDR2 from the germline V gene are SGHDT and YYEEEE.

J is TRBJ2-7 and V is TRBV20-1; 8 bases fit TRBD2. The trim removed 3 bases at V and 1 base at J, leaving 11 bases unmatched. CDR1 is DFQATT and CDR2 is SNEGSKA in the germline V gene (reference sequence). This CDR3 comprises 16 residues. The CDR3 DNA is TGCAGTGCTAGTAAATCCGGCGGGGGGCCTTCCTACGAGCAGTACTTC. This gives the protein CSASKSGGGPSYEQYF.

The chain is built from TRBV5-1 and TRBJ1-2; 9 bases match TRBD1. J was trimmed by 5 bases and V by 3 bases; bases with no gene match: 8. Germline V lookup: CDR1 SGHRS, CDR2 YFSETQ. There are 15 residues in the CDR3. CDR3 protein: CASSSGTGSLYGYTF. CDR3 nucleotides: TGCGCCAGCAGCTCCGGGACAGGGAGTTTATATGGCTACACCTTC.

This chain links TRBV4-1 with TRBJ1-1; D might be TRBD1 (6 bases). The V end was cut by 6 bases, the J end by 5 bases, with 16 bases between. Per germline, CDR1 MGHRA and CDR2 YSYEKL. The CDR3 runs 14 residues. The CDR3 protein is CASRPWTDGTEAFF. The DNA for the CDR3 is TGCGCCAGCAGACCTTGGACAGACGGAACTGAAGCTTTCTTT.

Here the CDR3 reads CASSRDYSGELFF. The CDR3 DNA is TGTGCCAGCAGCAGGGACTATTCCGGGGAGCTGTTTTTT. The chain joins TRBV11-2 to TRBJ2-2, with TRBD2 matching over 7 bases. Germline-derived CDR1 and CDR2 are SGHAT and FQNNGV. The CDR3 covers 13 residues. The V gene end was trimmed by 5 bases and the J gene end by 6 bases; junction bases not matched to a gene: 3.

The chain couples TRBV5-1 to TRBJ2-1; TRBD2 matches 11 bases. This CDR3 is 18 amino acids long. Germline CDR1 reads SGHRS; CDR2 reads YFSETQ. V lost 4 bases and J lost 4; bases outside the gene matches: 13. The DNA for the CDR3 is TGCGCCAGCAGCCTAGCGGGGGGCAGTCCCACCTTATACAATGAGCAGTTCTTC. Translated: CASSLAGGSPTLYNEQFF.

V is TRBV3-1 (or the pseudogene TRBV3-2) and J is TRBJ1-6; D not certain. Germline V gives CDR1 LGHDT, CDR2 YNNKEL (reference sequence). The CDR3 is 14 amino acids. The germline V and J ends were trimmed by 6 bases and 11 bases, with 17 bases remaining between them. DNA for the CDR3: TGTGCCAGCAGACAACGGGCTGCCGGGGCACCCCTCCACTTT. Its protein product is CASRQRAAGAPLHF.

This CDR3 reads CASSFSGGSTDTQYF. The CDR3 nucleotides are TGCGCCAGCAGCTTCTCGGGGGGAAGCACAGATACGCAGTATTTT. The rearrangement joins TRBV5-1 to TRBJ2-3; 7 nucleotides agree with TRBD2. The CDR3 totals 15 residues. Germline CDR1 and CDR2: SGHRS and YFSETQ. Trimming removed 2 bases from V and 0 bases from J; junction bases left unmatched: 3.

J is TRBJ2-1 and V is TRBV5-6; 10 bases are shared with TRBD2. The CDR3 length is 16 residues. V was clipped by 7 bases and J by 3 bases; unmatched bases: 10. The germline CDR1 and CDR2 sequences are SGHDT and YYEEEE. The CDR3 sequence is CASVGGLAGVYNEQFF. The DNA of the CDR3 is TGTGCCAGCGTGGGAGGGCTAGCGGGGGTCTACAATGAGCAGTTCTTC.

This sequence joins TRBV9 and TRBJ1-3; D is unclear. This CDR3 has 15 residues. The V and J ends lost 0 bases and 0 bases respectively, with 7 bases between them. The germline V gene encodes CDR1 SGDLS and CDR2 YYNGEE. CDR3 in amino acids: CASSVGRVSGNTIYF. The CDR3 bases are TGTGCCAGCAGCGTAGGCCGCGTCTCTGGAAACACCATATATTTT.

The CDR3 here is CASEQGAGYGYTF. The CDR3 nucleotides read TGTGCCAGCGAACAGGGGGCGGGGTATGGCTACACCTTC. This sequence joins TRBV6-5 and TRBJ1-2; 9 bases match TRBD1. Trimming at V came to 8 bases and at J to 5 bases, leaving 6 bases not matched to a gene. The CDR3 totals 13 residues. Germline V CDR1 and CDR2: MNHEY, SVGAGI.